This note documents a single T cell receptor beta chain sequence. Its antigen is currently unknown. Trimming stripped 3 bases from V and 0 bases from J, with 12 bases between. Germline loops: CDR1 MDHEN, CDR2 SYDVKM. The CDR3 covers 16 residues. The assay was immunoSEQ multiplex PCR, and TCRdb's table has in-frame clones only and misses some. In the table there are approximately 2,300,000 clones, roughly 92% of which are singletons. These data originate in a study of shared clonotypes between healthy human individuals. Whole-study results and caveats: Clonotype sharing among donors was thought likely to change with sequencing depth.

The rearrangement joins TRBV28 to TRBJ1-3; maybe TRBD1 (5 bases). Sequencing input: naive CD4+ T cells from PBMCs. Subset indicated: CD45RA+ positively selected. This sequence originates from a man aged 18 to 30 in good health. Some clones in this sample may be carry-over from other donors' samples. In DNA, the CDR3 is TGTGCCAGCAGTTTGGGACGGAGGTTCTCTGGAAACACCATATATTTT. Translation: CASSLGRRFSGNTIYF.